This paragraph covers one T cell receptor beta chain sequence. The antigen this receptor binds is unknown. No quality values exist for individual bases; no much larger clone is one base distant. TCRbeta CDR3 regions were amplified from genomic DNA by means of the immunoSEQ Assay, a bias-controlled multiplex PCR. Turning to the authors' computational methods: The number of nucleated cells in each sample was estimated from the amplification of reference gene primers within the assay. Sequence reads were collapsed and filtered to measure the absolute abundance of every unique TCRbeta CDR3 rearrangement. Productive Simpson clonality was computed per sample as the square root of Simpson's diversity index over productive rearrangements. TCRdb's version of the immuneACCESS table is confined to in-frame rearrangements and falls short of the full clone set. An unresolved V gene accounts for under half of the shortfall where checked; the remainder is of unknown origin. From that table come the V and J calls and clone size; the DNA was used to work out D and trimming. In this sample the table shows 95,000 or so clones, 79% of which occur a single time. The ten largest clonotypes hold less than 20% of the sample.

The collaborating institutions used their own protocols to collect whole blood in K2EDTA tubes. For TCRbeta analysis, collaborators shipped samples in one of three forms: frozen whole blood, isolated PBMCs, or DNA extracted from either of those sample types. This specimen belongs to a study of blood T cell repertoires in COVID-19 (TCRdb year 2020). Study-wide context: Collaborator samples came from the United States, Italy and Spain and covered acute and convalescent phases of COVID-19. The material from the prospective study consisted of cDNA or gDNA derived from T cells, B-cell-depleted T cells, or PBMCs. Deeply sampled blood TCRbeta repertoires from subjects exposed to, actively infected with, or recovered from COVID-19 were included in the dataset. The repertoires were released in a freely available public database meant as a resource for research on the immune response to SARS-CoV-2. Samples were obtained from the ongoing ImmuneRACE study (first 160 participants) and from 1,254 subjects provided by 6 global collaborators. A de-identified subject ID, COVID-19 status, age in years and sex were almost always included in the sample metadata. Where available, HLA class I and class II types were obtained from metadata supplied by the sample provider rather than from assay-based typing.

Results the study describes overall, beyond this receptor: Clinical and demographic metadata were provided uncurated, with the amount varying by source and participant.

Sequenced material: peripheral blood. The clonotype was recovered from a woman over 75 with active or convalescent COVID-19.

The CDR3 region has the sequence CASSADRVTEAFF. The sequence in DNA is TGTGCCAGCAGCGCAGACAGGGTCACTGAAGCTTTCTTT. The rearrangement joined TRBV7-6 to TRBJ1-1; TRBD1 fits 7 bases in the junction. The V end gives up 5 bases and the J end 4 bases, leaving 4 bases in the junction not matched to a gene. From its cysteine to its phenylalanine, the CDR3 spans 13 amino acids. The retained sequence is limited to the CDR3, 39 bases, with the frame set at the first base. Reading the germline V gene gives CDR1 SGHVS and CDR2 FNYEAQ.